A selection of T cell receptor beta chains follows, all from one sample in a study of CD8+ T cells in alopecia areata. Method: immunoSEQ multiplex PCR; TCRdb's copy keeps in-frame clones and lacks some. The top ten clones hold roughly a tenth of a sample with 180,000 or so clones, approximately 50% of them seen once. Sequences were derived from CD8+ T cells sorted from blood, sampled around week 53, from a patient treated with tofacitinib. All receptors derive from a human donor with alopecia areata. The CDR3 runs from the conserved cysteine through the conserved F or W. D genes are given only for firm matches. Some rows mark clone size as missing; the rest say once, few, many or name a class of expanded clone.

. . TRBJ2-2 TRBV10-3 TGTGCCACCCAAGGACCGAACACCGGGGAGCTGTTTTTT CATQGPNTGELFF
. . TRBJ2-7 TRBV30 TGTGCCTACAAGGGCTCCTACGAGCAGTACTTC CAYKGSYEQYF
. . TRBJ1-2 TRBV11-3 TGTGCCAGCAGCTTCGGCGTGCATGGCTACACCTTC CASSFGVHGYTF
. . TRBJ1-2 TRBV30 TGTGCCTGGAGGGGACTTCCAAGTGACTATGGCTACACCTTC CAWRGLPSDYGYTF
. . TRBJ2-7 TRBV5-6 TGTGCCAGCAGCTTGGTGGTGGGCTCCTACGAGCAGTACTTC CASSLVVGSYEQYF
. few TRBJ1-1 TRBV5-6 TGTGCCAGCAGCCCCCTGGGGGGAAACACTGAAGCTTTCTTT CASSPLGGNTEAFF
. few TRBJ2-3 TRBV4-1 TGCGCCAGCAGTCGGAGGAGCGGCTCCACAGATACGCAGTATTTT CASSRRSGSTDTQYF
. few TRBJ2-2 TRBV6-4 TGTGCCAGCAGTGACTCCGGCAGGGGTACCGGGGAGCTGTTTTTT CASSDSGRGTGELFF
. . TRBJ1-6 TRBV19 TGTGCCAGTACCAAAATCTACTCACCCCTCCACTTT CASTKIYSPLHF
. . TRBJ2-1 TRBV13 TGTGCCAGCAGTTTACCCCTTAACAATGAGCAGTTCTTC CASSLPLNNEQFF
. . TRBJ1-1 TRBV10-3 TGTGCCATCAGTGAGTCGAGACACCATCCCCCGGTGAACACTGAAGCTTTCTTT CAISESRHHPPVNTEAFF
. few TRBJ2-1 TRBV29-1 TGCAGCGTTGAAGGCGGGGAGGCAAGCTACAATGAGCAGTTCTTC CSVEGGEASYNEQFF
. . TRBJ2-5 TRBV4-3 TGCGCCAGCAGCCACATAATACAGCAAGAGACCCAGTACTTC CASSHIIQQETQYF
. . TRBJ1-1 TRBV5-1 TGCGCCAGCAGCTTGGAAATAAGCCCGAACACTGAAGCTTTCTTT CASSLEISPNTEAFF
. . TRBJ1-1 TRBV4-1 TGCGCCAGCAGCCAAGTGGGGTGGGAGAACACTGAAGCTTTCTTT CASSQVGWENTEAFF
TRBD1 . TRBJ2-7 TRBV15 TGTGCCACCAGCAGAGGGGACAGGGGAGGGAGCGAGCAGTACTTC CATSRGDRGGSEQYF
TRBD2 . TRBJ2-7 TRBV7-9 TGTGCCAGCACCACCGGGCCTAGCGGTCCCTCCTACGAGCAGTACTTC CASTTGPSGPSYEQYF
. . TRBJ1-1 TRBV6-5 TGTGCCAGCAGTTACTCGGCGGGGGCTACTGAAGCTTTCTTT CASSYSAGATEAFF
. . TRBJ2-1 TRBV29-1 TGCAGCGTAGGGGTAAATGAGCAGTTCTTC CSVGVNEQFF
TRBD1 . TRBJ1-1 TRBV7-6 TGTGCCAGCAGACAGGGGACTGAAGCTTTCTTT CASRQGTEAFF
. few TRBJ1-1 TRBV5-1 TGCGCCAGCAGCCCGGGCTCGGCAATGGACACTGAAGCTTTCTTT CASSPGSAMDTEAFF
. few TRBJ2-3 TRBV6-5 TGTGCCAGCAGTTACTCGTACAAGGCTATAGCAGATACGCAGTATTTT CASSYSYKAIADTQYF